This TCR beta chain is drawn from a study of blood T cell repertoires in COVID-19. V was clipped by 6 bases and J by 4 bases, with 18 bases between them. This CDR3 region has 16 residues. CDR1 is MDHEN, CDR2 SYDVKM, per germline. Assay used: immunoSEQ multiplex PCR; TCRdb lists only in-frame clones, some missing. This table holds about 220,000 clones, 70% to 90% found once. This TCR was recovered from a woman aged 40 to 50 with acute COVID-19. Sequenced: PBMCs or T cells enriched from blood (not recorded which). The chain links TRBV28 to TRBJ1-4, with a possible D match to TRBD1 (6 bases). CDR3 DNA sequence: TGTGCCAGCAGCCAACCCCGGAGACAGGTTAATGAAAAACTGTTTTTT. Encoded protein: CASSQPRRQVNEKLFF. The full variable domain, rest sourced from reference TRBV28 and TRBJ1-4, is DVKVTQSSRYLVKRTGEKVFLECVQDMDHENMFWYRQDPGLGLRLIYFSYDVKMKEKGDIPEGYSVSREKKERFSLILESASTNQTSMYLCASSQPRRQVNEKLFFGSGTQLSVL.